The rows below give T cell receptor beta chains drawn from one sample of a study of control samples from healthy donors and cancer patients. Sequencing was performed with immunoSEQ multiplex PCR; in TCRdb, only in-frame clones are kept and a portion is missing. Of tens of thousands of clones in the sample, 94% were seen once. The sample comprised blood. Every receptor here comes from a man aged 25 to 40 in good health. The CDR3 runs from the conserved cysteine through the conserved F or W. D genes are given only for firm matches. Only part of the rows carry a size: once, few, many, or a class if the clone is expanded.

CDR3 protein: CASRYTGTSGPETSYEQYF
CDR3 DNA: TGTGCAAGTCGGTACACCGGGACTAGCGGGCCCGAAACCTCCTACGAGCAGTACTTC
J gene: TRBJ2-7
D gene: -
clone size: medium-sized
CDR3 length: 19
V gene: TRBV12-2

CDR3 protein: CASSEATGGNQPQHF
CDR3 DNA: TGTGCCAGCAGTGAGGCGACAGGGGGCAATCAGCCCCAGCATTTT
J gene: TRBJ1-5
D gene: TRBD1
clone size: -
CDR3 length: 15
V gene: TRBV6-1

CDR3 protein: CASSLWQTNEQFF
CDR3 DNA: TGCGCCAGCAGCTTGTGGCAAACCAATGAGCAGTTCTTC
J gene: TRBJ2-1
D gene: -
clone size: -
CDR3 length: 13
V gene: TRBV5-1

CDR3 protein: CASSPFQTGEAFF
CDR3 DNA: TGTGCCAGCAGCCCCTTTCAGACAGGGGAAGCTTTCTTT
J gene: TRBJ1-1
D gene: TRBD1
clone size: -
CDR3 length: 13
V gene: TRBV3-1/TRBV3-2

CDR3 protein: CASSQSQPGTQYF
CDR3 DNA: TGTGCCAGCAGCCAATCCCAACCGGGTACGCAGTATTTT
J gene: TRBJ2-3
D gene: -
clone size: -
CDR3 length: 13
V gene: TRBV3-1/TRBV3-2

CDR3 protein: CASLGRDRRTGELFF
CDR3 DNA: TGTGCCAGTCTGGGGCGGGACAGGAGGACCGGGGAGCTGTTTTTT
J gene: TRBJ2-2
D gene: TRBD1
clone size: -
CDR3 length: 15
V gene: TRBV19

CDR3 protein: CASSQLAGASYEQYF
CDR3 DNA: TGCGCCAGCAGCCAGCTAGCGGGCGCCTCCTACGAGCAGTACTTC
J gene: TRBJ2-7
D gene: TRBD2
clone size: -
CDR3 length: 15
V gene: TRBV4-1

CDR3 protein: CASSQAPSGLPSSYEQYF
CDR3 DNA: TGCGCCAGCAGCCAGGCCCCCTCGGGACTCCCGAGCTCCTACGAGCAGTACTTC
J gene: TRBJ2-7
D gene: -
clone size: -
CDR3 length: 18
V gene: TRBV4-1

CDR3 protein: CASTLPGLAGAVEQFF
CDR3 DNA: TGTGCCAGCACCCTACCGGGACTAGCGGGAGCTGTGGAGCAGTTCTTC
J gene: TRBJ2-1
D gene: TRBD2
clone size: -
CDR3 length: 16
V gene: TRBV5-4

CDR3 protein: CASSPRTGGWDYGYTF
CDR3 DNA: TGTGCCAGCTCACCAAGGACAGGGGGTTGGGACTATGGCTACACCTTC
J gene: TRBJ1-2
D gene: TRBD1
clone size: -
CDR3 length: 16
V gene: TRBV18

CDR3 protein: CASSEGSASGKNQETQYF
CDR3 DNA: TGTGCCAGCAGCGAAGGGTCGGCTAGCGGAAAAAACCAAGAGACCCAGTACTTC
J gene: TRBJ2-5
D gene: TRBD2
clone size: -
CDR3 length: 18
V gene: TRBV6-2/TRBV6-3

CDR3 protein: CASSLGQGSDTQYF
CDR3 DNA: TGTGCCAGCAGCTTGGGACAGGGGTCAGATACGCAGTATTTT
J gene: TRBJ2-3
D gene: TRBD1
clone size: -
CDR3 length: 14
V gene: TRBV11-3

CDR3 protein: CASSPPGGSRVGNEQFF
CDR3 DNA: TGTGCCAGCAGCCCGCCGGGGGGATCTCGGGTGGGGAATGAGCAGTTCTTC
J gene: TRBJ2-1
D gene: TRBD2
clone size: -
CDR3 length: 17
V gene: TRBV14

CDR3 protein: CAISEAGAPSQETQYF
CDR3 DNA: TGTGCCATCAGTGAGGCCGGGGCCCCTTCTCAAGAGACCCAGTACTTC
J gene: TRBJ2-5
D gene: -
clone size: -
CDR3 length: 16
V gene: TRBV10-3

CDR3 protein: CASSLSRGRNTEAFF
CDR3 DNA: TGCGCCAGCAGCCTCAGCCGGGGCCGGAACACTGAAGCTTTCTTT
J gene: TRBJ1-1
D gene: -
clone size: -
CDR3 length: 15
V gene: TRBV4-3

CDR3 protein: CASSLREQYF
CDR3 DNA: TGTGCCAGCAGCTTACGAGAGCAGTACTTC
J gene: TRBJ2-7
D gene: -
clone size: -
CDR3 length: 10
V gene: TRBV12-3/TRBV12-4

CDR3 protein: CASSLEAILGTQYF
CDR3 DNA: TGTGCCAGCAGCTTAGAGGCGATTTTAGGGACCCAGTACTTC
J gene: TRBJ2-5
D gene: -
clone size: -
CDR3 length: 14
V gene: TRBV5-4

CDR3 protein: CASSSVPSGEQFF
CDR3 DNA: TGTGCCAGCAGTTCTGTTCCGTCTGGTGAGCAGTTCTTC
J gene: TRBJ2-1
D gene: -
clone size: -
CDR3 length: 13
V gene: TRBV6-5

CDR3 protein: CASTSGRETQYF
CDR3 DNA: TGTGCCAGCACCTCGGGGCGAGAGACCCAGTACTTC
J gene: TRBJ2-5
D gene: -
clone size: -
CDR3 length: 12
V gene: TRBV6-5

CDR3 protein: CASSSLGDRAQHF
CDR3 DNA: TGTGCCAGCAGCTCCCTGGGGGACCGGGCCCAGCATTTT
J gene: TRBJ1-5
D gene: -
clone size: -
CDR3 length: 13
V gene: TRBV7-9

CDR3 protein: CASSGETSGGTDEQFF
CDR3 DNA: TGTGCCAGTAGTGGGGAGACTAGCGGGGGAACCGATGAGCAGTTCTTC
J gene: TRBJ2-1
D gene: TRBD2
clone size: -
CDR3 length: 16
V gene: TRBV19

CDR3 protein: CASSYRGDLTGELFF
CDR3 DNA: TGTGCCAGCAGTTACAGGGGCGATCTGACCGGGGAGCTGTTTTTT
J gene: TRBJ2-2
D gene: -
clone size: -
CDR3 length: 15
V gene: TRBV6-6

CDR3 protein: CASSERLVSTNEKLFF
CDR3 DNA: TGTGCCAGCAGTGAAAGGCTGGTATCAACTAATGAAAAACTGTTTTTT
J gene: TRBJ1-4
D gene: -
clone size: -
CDR3 length: 16
V gene: TRBV25-1

CDR3 protein: CASKPNNFNEQFF
CDR3 DNA: TGTGCCAGCAAGCCAAACAACTTCAATGAGCAGTTCTTC
J gene: TRBJ2-1
D gene: -
clone size: once
CDR3 length: 13
V gene: TRBV6-5

CDR3 protein: CASSLTGVGAFF
CDR3 DNA: TGTGCCAGCAGTTTAACGGGAGTGGGAGCTTTCTTT
J gene: TRBJ1-1
D gene: -
clone size: -
CDR3 length: 12
V gene: TRBV12-3/TRBV12-4

CDR3 protein: CASSSGTPSSGNTIYF
CDR3 DNA: TGCGCCAGCAGCTCCGGGACCCCAAGCTCTGGAAACACCATATATTTT
J gene: TRBJ1-3
D gene: -
clone size: -
CDR3 length: 16
V gene: TRBV5-1

CDR3 protein: CAISHPGRGPDTQYF
CDR3 DNA: TGTGCCATCAGTCACCCGGGACGGGGCCCAGATACGCAGTATTTT
J gene: TRBJ2-3
D gene: -
clone size: -
CDR3 length: 15
V gene: TRBV10-3

CDR3 protein: CASSTSGRSYEQYF
CDR3 DNA: TGTGCCAGTAGTACTAGCGGGAGATCCTACGAGCAGTACTTC
J gene: TRBJ2-7
D gene: TRBD2
clone size: -
CDR3 length: 14
V gene: TRBV19

CDR3 protein: CASSQDTRATYEQYF
CDR3 DNA: TGTGCCAGCAGCCAAGATACAAGGGCCACCTACGAGCAGTACTTC
J gene: TRBJ2-7
D gene: -
clone size: -
CDR3 length: 15
V gene: TRBV14

CDR3 protein: CASSVESGGYQETQYF
CDR3 DNA: TGTGCCAGCAGCGTAGAGAGCGGGGGGTACCAAGAGACCCAGTACTTC
J gene: TRBJ2-5
D gene: TRBD2
clone size: -
CDR3 length: 16
V gene: TRBV9

CDR3 protein: CASSLGRGYENTIYF
CDR3 DNA: TGTGCCAGCAGCTTGGGCAGGGGCTATGAGAACACCATATATTTT
J gene: TRBJ1-3
D gene: -
clone size: -
CDR3 length: 15
V gene: TRBV7-6

CDR3 protein: CASSYGGELFF
CDR3 DNA: TGTGCCAGCAGTTACGGGGGGGAGCTGTTTTTT
J gene: TRBJ2-2
D gene: -
clone size: -
CDR3 length: 11
V gene: TRBV27

CDR3 protein: CASSLISADTQYF
CDR3 DNA: TGTGCCAGCAGCTTAATCTCCGCAGATACGCAGTATTTT
J gene: TRBJ2-3
D gene: -
clone size: -
CDR3 length: 13
V gene: TRBV7-9

CDR3 protein: CASSPRGPNQPQHF
CDR3 DNA: TGTGCCAGCAGCCCGCGCGGGCCGAATCAGCCCCAGCATTTT
J gene: TRBJ1-5
D gene: -
clone size: -
CDR3 length: 14
V gene: TRBV7-9

CDR3 protein: CASSLSGGSPETQYF
CDR3 DNA: TGTGCCAGCAGCTTATCTGGCGGGAGCCCCGAGACCCAGTACTTC
J gene: TRBJ2-5
D gene: TRBD2
clone size: once
CDR3 length: 15
V gene: TRBV7-8

CDR3 protein: CASSVSWSGELFF
CDR3 DNA: TGTGCCAGCAGCGTCAGTTGGTCCGGGGAGCTGTTTTTT
J gene: TRBJ2-2
D gene: -
clone size: -
CDR3 length: 13
V gene: TRBV9

CDR3 protein: CASRPTRGDQPQHF
CDR3 DNA: TGTGCCAGCAGACCTACGAGAGGGGATCAGCCCCAGCATTTT
J gene: TRBJ1-5
D gene: -
clone size: -
CDR3 length: 14
V gene: TRBV28

CDR3 protein: CASSEDRINQPQHF
CDR3 DNA: TGTGCCAGCAGTGAAGACCGAATCAATCAGCCCCAGCATTTT
J gene: TRBJ1-5
D gene: -
clone size: -
CDR3 length: 14
V gene: TRBV27

CDR3 protein: CASSYSGTGDINTEAFF
CDR3 DNA: TGTGCCAGCAGTTACTCTGGGACAGGGGACATAAACACTGAAGCTTTCTTT
J gene: TRBJ1-1
D gene: TRBD1
clone size: -
CDR3 length: 17
V gene: TRBV6-2/TRBV6-3

CDR3 protein: CASSLGPSTTDTQYF
CDR3 DNA: TGTGCCAGCAGCTTGGGGCCGTCGACCACAGATACGCAGTATTTT
J gene: TRBJ2-3
D gene: -
clone size: -
CDR3 length: 15
V gene: TRBV5-6

CDR3 protein: CASSRTGGRNQPQHF
CDR3 DNA: TGTGCCAGCAGTAGGACAGGGGGCAGGAATCAGCCCCAGCATTTT
J gene: TRBJ1-5
D gene: TRBD1
clone size: -
CDR3 length: 15
V gene: TRBV28

CDR3 protein: CASGGRDGQETQYF
CDR3 DNA: TGTGCCAGCGGGGGCCGGGATGGTCAAGAGACCCAGTACTTC
J gene: TRBJ2-5
D gene: -
clone size: -
CDR3 length: 14
V gene: TRBV6-6

CDR3 protein: CAWSTPNYGYTF
CDR3 DNA: TGTGCCTGGAGTACCCCTAACTATGGCTACACCTTC
J gene: TRBJ1-2
D gene: -
clone size: once
CDR3 length: 12
V gene: TRBV30

CDR3 protein: CASSLGHSGQGGYTF
CDR3 DNA: TGTGCCAGCAGCTTGGGCCACTCCGGGCAGGGTGGCTACACCTTC
J gene: TRBJ1-2
D gene: -
clone size: -
CDR3 length: 15
V gene: TRBV5-4

CDR3 protein: CARTRPKPNEAFF
CDR3 DNA: TGTGCCAGGACTCGTCCTAAGCCTAATGAAGCTTTCTTT
J gene: TRBJ1-1
D gene: -
clone size: -
CDR3 length: 13
V gene: TRBV28

CDR3 protein: CASSFPEPYEQYF
CDR3 DNA: TGTGCCAGCAGCTTTCCGGAGCCCTACGAGCAGTACTTC
J gene: TRBJ2-7
D gene: -
clone size: -
CDR3 length: 13
V gene: TRBV7-8

CDR3 protein: CASSLVAGGYTF
CDR3 DNA: TGCGCCAGCAGCTTGGTTGCCGGTGGCTACACCTTC
J gene: TRBJ1-2
D gene: -
clone size: -
CDR3 length: 12
V gene: TRBV5-1

CDR3 protein: CAWIRDFDSYEQYF
CDR3 DNA: TGTGCCTGGATTAGGGACTTTGACTCCTACGAGCAGTACTTC
J gene: TRBJ2-7
D gene: -
clone size: -
CDR3 length: 14
V gene: TRBV30

CDR3 protein: CASLSGTGAYEQYF
CDR3 DNA: TGTGCCAGCCTCTCCGGGACAGGAGCCTACGAGCAGTACTTC
J gene: TRBJ2-7
D gene: TRBD1
clone size: -
CDR3 length: 14
V gene: TRBV6-5

CDR3 protein: CASSLSTFTYEQYF
CDR3 DNA: TGTGCCAGCAGCTTAAGCACGTTTACCTACGAGCAGTACTTC
J gene: TRBJ2-7
D gene: -
clone size: -
CDR3 length: 14
V gene: TRBV7-2